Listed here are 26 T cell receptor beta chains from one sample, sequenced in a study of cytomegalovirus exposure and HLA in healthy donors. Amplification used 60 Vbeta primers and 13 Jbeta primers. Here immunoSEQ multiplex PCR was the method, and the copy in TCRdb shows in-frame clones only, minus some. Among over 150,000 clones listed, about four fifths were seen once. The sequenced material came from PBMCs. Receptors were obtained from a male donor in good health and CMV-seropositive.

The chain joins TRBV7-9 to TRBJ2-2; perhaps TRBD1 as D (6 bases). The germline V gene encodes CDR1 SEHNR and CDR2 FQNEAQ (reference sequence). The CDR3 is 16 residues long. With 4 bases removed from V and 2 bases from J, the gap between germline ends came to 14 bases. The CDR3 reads CASSSPQGFNTGELFF. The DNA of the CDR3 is TGTGCCAGCAGCTCACCCCAGGGGTTTAACACCGGGGAGCTGTTTTTT.

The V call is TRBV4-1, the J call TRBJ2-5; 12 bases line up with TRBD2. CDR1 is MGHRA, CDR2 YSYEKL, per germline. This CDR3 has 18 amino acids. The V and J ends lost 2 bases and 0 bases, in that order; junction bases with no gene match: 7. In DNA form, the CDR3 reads TGCGCCAGCAGCCAATCACTAGCGGGAGGCGATTACCAAGAGACCCAGTACTTC. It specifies CASSQSLAGGDYQETQYF.

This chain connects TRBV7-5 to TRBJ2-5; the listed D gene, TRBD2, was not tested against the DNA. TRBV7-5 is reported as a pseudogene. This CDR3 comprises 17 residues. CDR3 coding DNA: TGTGCCAGAAGCTTTCGAGTAGCGGGAGTTACTGGAGAGACCCAGTACTTC. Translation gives CARSFRVAGVTGETQYF.

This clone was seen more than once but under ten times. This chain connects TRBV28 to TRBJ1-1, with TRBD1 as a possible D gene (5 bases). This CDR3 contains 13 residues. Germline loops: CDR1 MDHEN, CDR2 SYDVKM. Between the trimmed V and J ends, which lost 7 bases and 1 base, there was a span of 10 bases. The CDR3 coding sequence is TGTGCCAGCAACGGACACGGGAACACTGAAGCTTTCTTT. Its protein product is CASNGHGNTEAFF.

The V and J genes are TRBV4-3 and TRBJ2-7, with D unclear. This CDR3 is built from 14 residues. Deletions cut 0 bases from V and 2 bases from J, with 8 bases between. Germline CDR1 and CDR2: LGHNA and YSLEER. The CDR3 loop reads CASSQDTVAYEQYF. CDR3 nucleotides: TGCGCCAGCAGCCAAGATACGGTGGCCTACGAGCAGTACTTC.

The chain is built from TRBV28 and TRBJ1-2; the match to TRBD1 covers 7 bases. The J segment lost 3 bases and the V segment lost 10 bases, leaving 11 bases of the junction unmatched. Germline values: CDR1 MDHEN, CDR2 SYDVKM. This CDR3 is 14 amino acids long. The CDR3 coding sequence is TGTGCCACCTATAGGGGGCCACCTGACTATGGCTACACCTTC. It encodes CATYRGPPDYGYTF.

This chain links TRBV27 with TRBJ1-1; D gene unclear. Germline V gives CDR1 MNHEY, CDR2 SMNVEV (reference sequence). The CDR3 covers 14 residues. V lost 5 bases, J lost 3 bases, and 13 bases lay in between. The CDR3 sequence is CASSASTRHTEAFF. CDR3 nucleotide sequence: TGTGCCAGCAGTGCTTCGACACGACACACTGAAGCTTTCTTT.

CDR3 amino acids: CASSDSGNSNQPQHF. The CDR3, as DNA: TGTGCCAGCAGTGACAGCGGGAATAGCAATCAGCCCCAGCATTTT. The V call is TRBV2, the J call TRBJ1-5; no definite D call. Germline V lookup: CDR1 SNHLY, CDR2 FYNNEI. The CDR3 extends over 15 amino acids. Trimming shortened V by 3 bases and J by 0 bases, and 9 bases separated the two germline ends.

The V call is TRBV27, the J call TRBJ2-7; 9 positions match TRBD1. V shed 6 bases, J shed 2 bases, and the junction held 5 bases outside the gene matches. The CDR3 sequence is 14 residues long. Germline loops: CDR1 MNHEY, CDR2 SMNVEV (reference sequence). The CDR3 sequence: CASRGGDRAYEQYF. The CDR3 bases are TGTGCCAGCAGGGGGGGGGACAGGGCCTACGAGCAGTACTTC.

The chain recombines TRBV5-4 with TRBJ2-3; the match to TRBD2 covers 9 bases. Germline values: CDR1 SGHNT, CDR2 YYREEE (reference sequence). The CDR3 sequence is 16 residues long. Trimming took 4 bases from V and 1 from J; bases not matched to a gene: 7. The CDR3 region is CASSPPGGRGTDTQYF. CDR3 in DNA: TGTGCCAGCAGCCCCCCAGGCGGGAGGGGCACAGATACGCAGTATTTT.

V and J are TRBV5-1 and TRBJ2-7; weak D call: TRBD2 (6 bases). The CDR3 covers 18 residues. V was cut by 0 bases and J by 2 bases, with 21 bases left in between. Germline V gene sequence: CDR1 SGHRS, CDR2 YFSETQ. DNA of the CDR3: TGCGCCAGCAGCTTGGATTCTGGGCGGGGACGTCTAACCTACGAGCAGTACTTC. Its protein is CASSLDSGRGRLTYEQYF.

For the CDR3, the DNA is TGTGCCAGCAACAGGAACAGGGCCGGGGAGCTGTTTTTT. It yields the protein CASNRNRAGELFF. The J gene is TRBJ2-2, the V gene TRBV7-2; D is possibly TRBD1 (6 bases). Trimming pared 7 bases from V and 6 bases from J, leaving 12 bases between. The CDR3 contains 13 residues. The germline V gene encodes CDR1 SGHTA and CDR2 FQGNSA.

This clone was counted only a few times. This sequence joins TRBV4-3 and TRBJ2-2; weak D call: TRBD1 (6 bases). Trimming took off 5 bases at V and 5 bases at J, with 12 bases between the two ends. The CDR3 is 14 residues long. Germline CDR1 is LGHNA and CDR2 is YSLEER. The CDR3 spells CASSRIQGTGELFF. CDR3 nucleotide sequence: TGCGCCAGCAGCAGAATACAGGGTACCGGGGAGCTGTTTTTT.

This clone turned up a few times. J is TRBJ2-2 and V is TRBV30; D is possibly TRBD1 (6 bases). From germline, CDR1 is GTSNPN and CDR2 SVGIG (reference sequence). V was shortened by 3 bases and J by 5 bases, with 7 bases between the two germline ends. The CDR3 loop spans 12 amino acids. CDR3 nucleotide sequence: TGTGCCTGGAGAAGGGGGACCGGGGAGCTGTTTTTT. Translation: CAWRRGTGELFF.

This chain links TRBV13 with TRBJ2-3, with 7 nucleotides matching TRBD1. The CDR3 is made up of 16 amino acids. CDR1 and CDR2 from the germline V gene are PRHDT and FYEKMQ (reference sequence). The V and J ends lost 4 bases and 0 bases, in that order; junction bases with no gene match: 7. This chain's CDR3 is CASSSTRQGSTDTQYF. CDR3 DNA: TGTGCCAGCAGCTCAACCCGACAGGGTAGCACAGATACGCAGTATTTT.

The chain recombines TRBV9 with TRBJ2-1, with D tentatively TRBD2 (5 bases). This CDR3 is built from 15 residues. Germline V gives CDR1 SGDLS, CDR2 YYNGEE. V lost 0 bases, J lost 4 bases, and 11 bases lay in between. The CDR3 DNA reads TGTGCCAGCAGCGTAGGTAGCGTGACTTACAATGAGCAGTTCTTC. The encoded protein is CASSVGSVTYNEQFF.

The CDR3 protein is CASSYGTGAYYEQYF. CDR3 nucleotides: TGTGCCAGCTCGTACGGGACAGGGGCGTACTACGAGCAGTACTTC. This rearrangement joins TRBV18 to TRBJ2-7, with TRBD1 identical over 10 bases. CDR1 and CDR2 (germline): KGHSH, LQKENI. CDR3 size: 15 residues. J lost 3 bases, V lost 6 bases, and 8 bases had no gene match.

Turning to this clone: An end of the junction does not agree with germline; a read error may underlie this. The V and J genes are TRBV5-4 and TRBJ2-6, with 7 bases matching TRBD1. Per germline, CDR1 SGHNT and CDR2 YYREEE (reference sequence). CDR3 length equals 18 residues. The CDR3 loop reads CASSFEVNRGAGANGLTF. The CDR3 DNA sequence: TGTGCCAGCAGCTTTGAGGTGAACAGGGGAGCTGGGGCCAACGGCCTGACTTTC.

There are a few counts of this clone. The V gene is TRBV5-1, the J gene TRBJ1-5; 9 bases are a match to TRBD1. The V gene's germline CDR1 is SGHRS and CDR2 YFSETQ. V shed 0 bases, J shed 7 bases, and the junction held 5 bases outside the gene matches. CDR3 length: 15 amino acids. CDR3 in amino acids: CASSLATGGGQPQHF. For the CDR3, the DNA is TGCGCCAGCAGCTTGGCGACAGGGGGAGGACAGCCCCAGCATTTT.

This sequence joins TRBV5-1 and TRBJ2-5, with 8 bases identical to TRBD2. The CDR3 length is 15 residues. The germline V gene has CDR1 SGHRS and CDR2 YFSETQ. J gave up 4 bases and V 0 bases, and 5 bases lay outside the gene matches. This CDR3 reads CASSLEAGAGETQYF. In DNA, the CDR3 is TGCGCCAGCAGCTTGGAAGCGGGAGCGGGAGAGACCCAGTACTTC.

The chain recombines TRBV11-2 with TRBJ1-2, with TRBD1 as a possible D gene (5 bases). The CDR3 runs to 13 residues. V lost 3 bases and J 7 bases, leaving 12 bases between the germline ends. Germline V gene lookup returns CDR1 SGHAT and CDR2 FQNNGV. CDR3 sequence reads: CASSLDYRSGYTF. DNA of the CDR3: TGTGCCAGCAGCTTGGACTACAGGTCTGGCTACACCTTC. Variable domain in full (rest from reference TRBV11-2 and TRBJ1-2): EAGVAQSPRYKIIEKRQSVAFWCNPISGHATLYWYQQILGQGPKLLIQFQNNGVVDDSQLPKDRFSAERLKGVDSTLKIQPAKLEDSAVYLCASSLDYRSGYTFGSGTRLTVV.

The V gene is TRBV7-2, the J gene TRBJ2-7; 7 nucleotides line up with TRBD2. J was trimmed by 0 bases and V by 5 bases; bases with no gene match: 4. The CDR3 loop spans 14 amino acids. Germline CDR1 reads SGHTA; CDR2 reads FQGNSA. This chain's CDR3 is CASSRDYLSYEQYF. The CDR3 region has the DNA TGTGCCAGCAGCCGGGACTACCTCTCCTACGAGCAGTACTTC.

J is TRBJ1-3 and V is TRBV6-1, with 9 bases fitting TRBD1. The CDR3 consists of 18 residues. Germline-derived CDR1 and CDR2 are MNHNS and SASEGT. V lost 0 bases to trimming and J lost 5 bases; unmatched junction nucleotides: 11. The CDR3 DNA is TGTGCCAGCAGTGAAGCTTCGGACAGGGGATCCTTCAGAAACACCATATATTTT. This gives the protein CASSEASDRGSFRNTIYF.

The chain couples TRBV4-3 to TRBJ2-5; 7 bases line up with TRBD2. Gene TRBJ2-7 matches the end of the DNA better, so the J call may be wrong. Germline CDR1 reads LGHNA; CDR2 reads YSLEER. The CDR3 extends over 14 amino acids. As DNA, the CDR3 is TGCGCCAGCAGCCAACAGGGAGGGGCTTACGAGCAGTACTTC. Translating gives CASSQQGGAYEQYF.

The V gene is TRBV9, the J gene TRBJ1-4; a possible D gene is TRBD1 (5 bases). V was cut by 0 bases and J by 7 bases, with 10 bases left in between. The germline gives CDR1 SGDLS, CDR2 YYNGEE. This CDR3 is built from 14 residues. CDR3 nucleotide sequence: TGTGCCAGCAGCGTAGCTCAGGGTGGTGAAAAACTGTTTTTT. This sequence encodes CASSVAQGGEKLFF.

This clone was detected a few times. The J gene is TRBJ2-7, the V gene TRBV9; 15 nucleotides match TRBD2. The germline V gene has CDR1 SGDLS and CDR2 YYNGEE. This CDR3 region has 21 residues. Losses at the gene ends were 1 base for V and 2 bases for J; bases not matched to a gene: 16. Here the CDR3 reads CASSVTDLLPGLAGGTYEQYF. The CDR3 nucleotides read TGTGCCAGCAGCGTAACGGACCTCCTCCCCGGACTAGCGGGAGGGACCTACGAGCAGTACTTC.